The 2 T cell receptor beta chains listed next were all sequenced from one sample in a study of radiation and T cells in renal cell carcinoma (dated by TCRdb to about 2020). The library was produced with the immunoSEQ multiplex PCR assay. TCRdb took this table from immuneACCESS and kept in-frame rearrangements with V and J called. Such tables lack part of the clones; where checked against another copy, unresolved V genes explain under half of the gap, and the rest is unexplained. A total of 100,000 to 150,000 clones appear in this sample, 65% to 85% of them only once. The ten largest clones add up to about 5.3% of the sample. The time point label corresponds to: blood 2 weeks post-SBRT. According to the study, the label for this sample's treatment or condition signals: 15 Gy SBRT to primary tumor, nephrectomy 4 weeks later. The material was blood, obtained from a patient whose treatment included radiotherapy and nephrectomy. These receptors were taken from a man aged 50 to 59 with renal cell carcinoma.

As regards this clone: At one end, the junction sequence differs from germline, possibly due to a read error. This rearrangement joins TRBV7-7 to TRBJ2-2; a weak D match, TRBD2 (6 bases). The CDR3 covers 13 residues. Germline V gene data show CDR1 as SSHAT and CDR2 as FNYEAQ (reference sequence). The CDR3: CASSLAEQDELFF. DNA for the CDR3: TGTGCTAGCAGCTTAGCGGAACAGGATGAGCTGTTTTTT.

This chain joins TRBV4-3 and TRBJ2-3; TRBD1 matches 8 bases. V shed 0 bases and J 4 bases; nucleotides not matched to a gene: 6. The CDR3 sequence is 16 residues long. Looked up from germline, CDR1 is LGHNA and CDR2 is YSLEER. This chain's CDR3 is CASSQDQETGADTQYF. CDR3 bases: TGCGCCAGCAGCCAAGACCAGGAGACAGGGGCAGATACGCAGTATTTT.